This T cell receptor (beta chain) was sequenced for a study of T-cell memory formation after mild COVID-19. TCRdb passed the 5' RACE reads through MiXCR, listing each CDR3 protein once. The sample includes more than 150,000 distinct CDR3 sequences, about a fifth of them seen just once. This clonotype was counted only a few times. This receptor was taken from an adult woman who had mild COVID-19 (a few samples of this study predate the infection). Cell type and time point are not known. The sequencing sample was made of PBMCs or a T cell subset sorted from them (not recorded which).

The chain's CDR3 is CASSDGRQIYEQFF. In nucleotides, the CDR3 is TGTGCCAGCAGCGATGGGAGACAGATCTACGAGCAGTTCTTC. The chain couples TRBV7-9 to TRBJ2-1, with D perhaps assigned TRBD1 or TRBD2 (5 bases each). Per germline, CDR1 SEHNR and CDR2 FQNEAQ (reference sequence). Trimming pared 5 bases from V and 10 bases from J, leaving 18 bases between. The length of the CDR3 is 14 residues.